These 5 T cell receptor beta chains came from one sample sequenced in a study of blood T cell repertoires in COVID-19. Method: immunoSEQ multiplex PCR; TCRdb's copy keeps in-frame clones and lacks some. The sample holds about 280,000 clones, roughly 80% seen once. The sequencing sample was made of PBMCs or T cells enriched from blood (not recorded which). All receptors derive from a man in his forties who had been exposed to COVID-19.

The chain couples TRBV12-3 or TRBV12-4 to TRBJ2-3, with a possible D match to TRBD2 (5 bases). V lost 5 bases and J lost 2, with 8 bases in between. This CDR3 has 13 amino acids. CDR3 protein: CASSREFTDTQYF. CDR3 in DNA: TGTGCCAGCAGTAGGGAGTTCACAGATACGCAGTATTTT.

Notes on this clone: This same CDR3 is encoded by further DNA sequences in the sample. CDR3 bases: TGTGCTAGTGGACTCTCGGGCACAGATACGCAGTATTTT. It translates to CASGLSGTDTQYF. The rearrangement joins TRBV12-5 to TRBJ2-3; D gene unclear. The CDR3 is made up of 13 amino acids. Trimming took off 6 bases at V and 1 base at J, with 8 bases between the two ends. Per germline, CDR1 LGHNT and CDR2 FRNRAP.

This rearrangement joins TRBV6-1 to TRBJ2-1; 8 nucleotides match TRBD2. This CDR3 spans 17 amino acids. Losses at the gene ends were 4 bases for V and 5 bases for J; bases not matched to a gene: 13. Germline CDR1 is MNHNS and CDR2 is SASEGT. The CDR3: CASSAYTREVMNNEQFF. In DNA, the CDR3 is TGTGCCAGCAGTGCCTACACGCGGGAGGTGATGAACAATGAGCAGTTCTTC.

The chain couples TRBV3-1 (or the pseudogene TRBV3-2) to TRBJ2-1; 12 bases are a match to TRBD2. The CDR3 length is 14 residues. Germline CDR1 is LGHDT and CDR2 is YNNKEL (reference sequence). V lost 4 bases, J lost 15 bases, and 10 bases stayed unmatched. The CDR3 here is CASSLGLAGPRRFF. CDR3 bases: TGTGCCAGCAGCCTTGGACTAGCGGGACCACGACGGTTCTTC.

This clone was seen a few times. The chain combines TRBV14 with TRBJ2-1; TRBD2 agrees at 10 bases. The germline CDR1 and CDR2 sequences are SGHDN and FVKESK. The CDR3 runs 14 residues. Trimming removed 4 bases from V and 4 bases from J; junction bases left unmatched: 1. DNA of the CDR3: TGTGCCAGCAGCCTACTAGCGGGGTACAATGAGCAGTTCTTC. It is translated as CASSLLAGYNEQFF.